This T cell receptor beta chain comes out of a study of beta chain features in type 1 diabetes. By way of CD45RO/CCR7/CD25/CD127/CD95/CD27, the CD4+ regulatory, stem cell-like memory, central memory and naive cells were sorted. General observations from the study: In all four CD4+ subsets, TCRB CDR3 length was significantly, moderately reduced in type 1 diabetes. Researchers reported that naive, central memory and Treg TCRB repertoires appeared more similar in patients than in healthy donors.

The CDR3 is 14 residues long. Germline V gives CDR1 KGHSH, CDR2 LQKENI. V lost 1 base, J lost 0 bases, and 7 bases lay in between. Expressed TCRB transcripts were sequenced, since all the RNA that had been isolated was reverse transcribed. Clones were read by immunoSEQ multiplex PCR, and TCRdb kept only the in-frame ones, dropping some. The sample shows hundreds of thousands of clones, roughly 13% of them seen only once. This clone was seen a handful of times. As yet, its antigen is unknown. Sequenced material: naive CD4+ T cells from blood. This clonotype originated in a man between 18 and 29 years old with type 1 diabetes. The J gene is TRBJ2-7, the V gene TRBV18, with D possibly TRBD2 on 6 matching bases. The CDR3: CASSPLGSSYEQYF. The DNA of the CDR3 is TGTGCCAGCTCACCACTCGGGAGCTCCTACGAGCAGTACTTC.